Listed below are T cell receptor beta chains from one sample, sequenced in a study of response to subunit inactivated influenza vaccine. TCRdb analysed the RT-PCR reads with MiXCR anew, one entry per CDR3 protein. Among about 310,000 distinct CDR3 sequences listed, around a fifth were seen once. Material: PBMCs from blood, obtained less than 22 months after vaccination. These receptors all come from a man between 50 and 69 years old who received an inactivated influenza vaccine. Each CDR3 is given with its conserved first and last residue. A D gene is named only where the DNA matches it firmly. Size values are once, few and many counts, or a class for expanded clones, and some rows have none.

size	D	J	V	DNA	CDR3
-	TRBD2	TRBJ2-5	TRBV3-1	TGTGCCAGCAGCCTTATCCGTGGGACTAGCAGGGAGACCCAGTACTTC	CASSLIRGTSRETQYF
-	-	TRBJ2-2	TRBV20-1	TGCAGTGCTAGAGAACAGATCTACACCGGGGAGCTGTTTTTT	CSAREQIYTGELFF
few	-	TRBJ1-5	TRBV20-1	TGCAGTGCTCGGGACTCCCGGGGCAATCAGCCCCAGCATTTT	CSARDSRGNQPQHF
few	-	TRBJ1-5	TRBV21-1	TGTGCCAGCAGCTCCCGGAGGGGTACCTATAGCAATCAGCCCCAGCATTTT	CASSSRRGTYSNQPQHF
once	TRBD2	TRBJ2-1	TRBV5-6	TGTGCCAGCAGCTTTTTCATCGGTGCGGGCCTAGCGGGAGTATCAAATGAGCAGTTCTTC	CASSFFIGAGLAGVSNEQFF
few	TRBD2	TRBJ2-7	TRBV18	TGTGCCAGCTCACCTGGGGGTAGCGGGAGGGCCTCTCTCTCCGAGCAGTACTTC	CASSPGGSGRASLSEQYF
many	TRBD1	TRBJ1-1	TRBV5-1	TGCGCCAGCAGGACCAGGGACAGGGGAAGCACTGAAGCTTTCTTT	CASRTRDRGSTEAFF
-	-	TRBJ2-1	TRBV6-1	TGTGCCAGCAGTGAAGACGGGGGCCGTGAGTTGTCCTACAATGAGCAGTTCTTC	CASSEDGGRELSYNEQFF
-	-	TRBJ2-7	TRBV27	TGTGCCACCGCTAAAGGGATCAACTCCTACGAGCAGTACTTC	CATAKGINSYEQYF
few	-	TRBJ2-1	TRBV18	TGTGCCAGCTCAGTTAGCCTATTCAACAATGAGCAGTTCTTC	CASSVSLFNNEQFF
-	-	TRBJ2-1	TRBV5-4	TGTGCCAGCACGGACCAAAGCTCCTACAATGAGCAGTTCTTC	CASTDQSSYNEQFF
-	-	TRBJ2-5	TRBV7-2	TGTGCCAGCAGCTTAAACAGCGGGGAGACCCAGTACTTC	CASSLNSGETQYF
many	TRBD1	TRBJ1-3	TRBV7-6	TGTGCCAGCAGCAGAACCAGGGGGTCCAGCTCTGGAAACACCATATATTTT	CASSRTRGSSSGNTIYF
-	-	TRBJ1-1	TRBV29-1	TGCAGCGTTCTCCCTGGGACCCTTGGAACTGAAGCTTTCTTT	CSVLPGTLGTEAFF
-	-	TRBJ2-2	TRBV15	TGTGCCACCAGCAGAGATGGGGGTAGCCGAGCAACCGGGGAGCTGTTTTTT	CATSRDGGSRATGELFF
-	-	TRBJ1-1	TRBV7-9	TGTGCCAGCAGCTTCCACAGGGTGGGAAACACTGAAGCTTTCTTT	CASSFHRVGNTEAFF
few	-	TRBJ1-1	TRBV12-3/TRBV12-4	TGTGCCAGCAGTTTCGAGTGGAGCACTGAAGCTTTCTTT	CASSFEWSTEAFF
-	TRBD1	TRBJ1-3	TRBV11-1	TGTGCCAGCAGCCAAGGCAGGACAGGGGGCCTTTACCCTGGAAACACCATATATTTT	CASSQGRTGGLYPGNTIYF
-	TRBD2	TRBJ2-1	TRBV20-1	TGCAGTGCTAGAGGAGCGGGAGGGCCTCGAAATGAGCAGTTCTTC	CSARGAGGPRNEQFF
few	-	TRBJ1-6	TRBV6-1	TGTGCCAGCAGAAAAACACGCTCCTATAATTCACCCCTCCACTTT	CASRKTRSYNSPLHF
-	-	TRBJ2-2	TRBV5-1	TGCGCCAGCAGCTTGACCCCAGGGTCCACCGGGGAGCTGTTTTTT	CASSLTPGSTGELFF
-	TRBD1	TRBJ1-5	TRBV12-3/TRBV12-4	TGTGCCAGCAGCGCCGGGACAGCATTTAATCAGCCCCAGCATTTT	CASSAGTAFNQPQHF
once	-	TRBJ2-7	TRBV20-1	TGCAGTGCTAGAGAGGGTTACGAGCAGTACTTC	CSAREGYEQYF
few	TRBD1	TRBJ1-2	TRBV28	TGTGGGACCTGGGACAGGGGCGACCATAACTATGGCTACACCTTC	CGTWDRGDHNYGYTF
-	-	TRBJ2-2	TRBV20-1	TGCAGTGCTAGCCGTGAGGGGCAGCTAGTCACCGGGGAGCTGTTTTTT	CSASREGQLVTGELFF
-	-	TRBJ2-7	TRBV29-1	TGCAGCGTTAGGGACACAACCTACGAGCAGTACTTC	CSVRDTTYEQYF
few	-	TRBJ1-2	TRBV30	TGTGCCTGGAGTGAGGTGATCCTAAACTATGGCTACACCTTC	CAWSEVILNYGYTF
few	-	TRBJ1-1	TRBV29-1	TGCAGCGTTGTAATTCTGGTCCCGAACACTGAAGCTTTCTTT	CSVVILVPNTEAFF
few	-	TRBJ1-2	TRBV7-2	TGTGCCAGCAGCTTTCGGGGGGATGGGGGCTACACCTTC	CASSFRGDGGYTF
-	TRBD2	TRBJ2-7	TRBV18	TGTGCCAGCTCACCACCGGGACTAGCGGATTCCTACGAGCAGTACTTC	CASSPPGLADSYEQYF
few	-	TRBJ2-1	TRBV4-2	TGTGCCAGCAGCCACGCGGCGGAGGGTTACAATGAGCAGTTCTTC	CASSHAAEGYNEQFF
many	TRBD2	TRBJ2-3	TRBV27	TGTGCCAGCAGTTTAGGGACTAGCGGGAGAGCAGATACGCAGTATTTT	CASSLGTSGRADTQYF
many	TRBD1	TRBJ1-1	TRBV20-1	TGCAGTGGCACGACAGGGCCCATGAACACTGAAGCTTTCTTT	CSGTTGPMNTEAFF
-	TRBD1	TRBJ1-1	TRBV5-1	TGCGCCAGCAGCGATGTACAGGGGAGTACTGAAGCTTTCTTT	CASSDVQGSTEAFF
-	-	TRBJ2-3	TRBV6-1	TGTGCCAGCAGAAACCCGGGCCACGGTACGCAGTATTTT	CASRNPGHGTQYF
-	-	TRBJ2-7	TRBV5-1	TGCGCCAGCAAAGGACATCCGCTCTACGAGCAGTACTTC	CASKGHPLYEQYF
-	-	TRBJ2-7	TRBV10-3	TGTGCCATCAGTGAGTCTGTCCTGGGGGAGCAGTACTTC	CAISESVLGEQYF
many	TRBD2	TRBJ2-5	TRBV7-2	TGTGCCAGCAGCCGAACTAGCGGGGGAACCGGGTTAGAGACCCAGTACTTC	CASSRTSGGTGLETQYF
-	TRBD1	TRBJ1-2	TRBV11-2	TGTGCCAGCAGCACGATCCGGGACAGGAGTACCCCTAACTATGGCTACACCTTC	CASSTIRDRSTPNYGYTF
few	-	TRBJ2-1	TRBV11-2	TGTGCCAGCAGCTTAGTGGTGACAGCCTTTGGGGATGAGCAGTTCTTC	CASSLVVTAFGDEQFF
-	-	TRBJ1-5	TRBV7-2	TGTGCCAGCAGCCTAAGTCCACGGAGGGCAGGGTCTCAGCCCCAGCATTTT	CASSLSPRRAGSQPQHF